This passage covers 16 T cell receptor beta chains from one sample sequenced in a study of a mutant IDH1 vaccine in newly diagnosed glioma. This sample's time point: week 11, during vaccination. Topical imiquimod was applied with each vaccine dose, which held 300 ug of mutant IDH1 20-mer peptide. TCRdb's copy holds only in-frame clones and misses some; the assay was immunoSEQ multiplex PCR. Among 50,000 to 60,000 clones listed, 75% to 95% were seen once. No antigen has been assigned to these receptors. The starting material was PBMCs, obtained from a glioma patient whose treatment included an IDH1 peptide vaccine. All receptors come from a man between 50 and 59 years old with glioma.

In this sample, this clone turned up once. This chain uses TRBV7-2 with TRBJ2-3; D gene ambiguous. V lost 0 bases and J 4 bases, leaving 11 bases between the germline ends. The CDR3 has 15 residues. The germline V gene encodes CDR1 SGHTA and CDR2 FQGNSA. CDR3 sequence reads: CASSLATAFSDTQYF. CDR3 nucleotide sequence: TGTGCCAGCAGCTTAGCAACGGCCTTTTCAGATACGCAGTATTTT.

The CDR3 reads CASSTDRGQPQHF. The DNA of the CDR3 is TGTGCCAGTAGTACCGACAGGGGTCAGCCCCAGCATTTT. The J gene is TRBJ1-5, the V gene TRBV19; 8 nucleotides match TRBD1. V lost 4 bases, J lost 6 bases, and 2 bases stayed unmatched. This CDR3 is 13 amino acids long. The germline CDR1 and CDR2 sequences are LNHDA and SQIVND (reference sequence). The full variable domain, in which reference TRBV19 and TRBJ1-5 provide the parts outside the CDR3, is DGGITQSPKYLFRKEGQNVTLSCEQNLNHDAMYWYRQDPGQGLRLIYYSQIVNDFQKGDIAEGYSVSREKKESFPLTVTSAQKNPTAFYLCASSTDRGQPQHFGDGTRLSIL.

The chain has TRBV4-3 and TRBJ2-2, with 7 nucleotides matching TRBD1. Germline lookup yields CDR1 LGHNA and CDR2 YSLEER. J gave up 5 bases and V 2 bases, and 2 bases lay outside the gene matches. The CDR3 covers 14 residues. CDR3 nucleotide sequence: TGCGCCAGCAGCCAACGGACAGGTACCGGGGAGCTGTTTTTT. This translates into CASSQRTGTGELFF.

This clone came up once. The rearrangement links TRBV29-1 to TRBJ2-5; 9 bases are shared with TRBD1. TRBJ2-7 explains the end of the DNA better; the J call may be wrong. The CDR3 covers 14 residues. From germline, CDR1 is SQVTM and CDR2 ANQGSEA. CDR3: CSVDLGQGQVEQYF. The CDR3 nucleotides read TGCAGCGTTGACCTGGGACAGGGACAAGTCGAGCAGTACTTC.

The chain couples TRBV30 to TRBJ2-7; 7 bases are a match to TRBD2. After removal of 3 bases from V and 2 bases from J, the junction contained 1 base not matched to a gene. The CDR3 loop spans 12 amino acids. CDR1 and CDR2 from the germline V gene are GTSNPN and SVGIG (reference sequence). The CDR3 DNA is TGTGCCTGGAGCAGCGGGACCTACGAGCAGTACTTC. It specifies CAWSSGTYEQYF. The whole variable domain, remainder taken from reference TRBV30 and TRBJ2-7, is SQTIHQWPATLVQPVGSPLSLECTVEGTSNPNLYWYRQAAGRGLQLLFYSVGIGQISSEVPQNLSASRPQDRQFILSSKKLLLSDSGFYLCAWSSGTYEQYFGPGTRLTVT.

In this sample, this clone turned up a few times. V and J are TRBV2 and TRBJ2-7; D is unresolved. This CDR3 is 12 amino acids long. Deletions cut 0 bases from V and 5 bases from J, with 5 bases between. Germline lookup yields CDR1 SNHLY and CDR2 FYNNEI. CDR3 in amino acids: CASSEASDEQYF. The CDR3 nucleotides read TGTGCCAGCAGTGAAGCTAGTGACGAGCAGTACTTC.

The gene calls are TRBV19 and TRBJ2-7; 8 nucleotides match TRBD1. The CDR3 contains 15 residues. CDR1 is LNHDA, CDR2 SQIVND, per germline (reference sequence). The junction had 8 bases not matched to a gene; V was cut back by 3 bases and J by 4 bases. The CDR3: CASSMGGRGLYEQYF. CDR3 nucleotides: TGTGCCAGTAGTATGGGGGGCAGGGGGCTGTACGAGCAGTACTTC.

This clone has just one count. The V and J genes are TRBV14 and TRBJ2-7; the match to TRBD1 covers 9 bases. The germline V gene has CDR1 SGHDN and CDR2 FVKESK. CDR3 length: 15 amino acids. V was pared by 8 bases and J by 2 bases, with 10 bases of the junction left unmatched. DNA of the CDR3: TGTGCCAGCTCCCTGCCGGGACAGGGTCCCTACGAGCAGTACTTC. This sequence encodes CASSLPGQGPYEQYF.

This chain links TRBV4-2 with TRBJ2-3; TRBD2 might be the D (6 bases). Trimming removed 0 bases from V and 0 bases from J, with 13 bases in between. CDR3 length equals 17 residues. Germline CDR1 reads LGHNA; CDR2 reads YNFKEQ. CDR3 in amino acids: CASSQEPSGSSTDTQYF. CDR3 nucleotide sequence: TGTGCCAGCAGCCAAGAACCCAGCGGGTCTAGCACAGATACGCAGTATTTT.

The table lists this clone with a few counts. The chain couples TRBV28 to TRBJ1-5; D not certain. The CDR3 consists of 12 residues. The V end was cut by 3 bases, the J end by 9 bases, with 9 bases between. Germline-derived CDR1 and CDR2 are MDHEN and SYDVKM. Here the CDR3 reads CASSFGVPPQHF. The CDR3 DNA reads as TGTGCCAGCAGTTTTGGCGTCCCGCCCCAGCATTTT.

As DNA, the CDR3 is TGTGCCAGCAGCGTAGTGGCGGGAGGGCCCGTCCGTTACAATGAGCAGTTCTTC. Encoded protein: CASSVVAGGPVRYNEQFF. The chain joins TRBV9 to TRBJ2-1; the match to TRBD2 covers 9 bases. CDR1 and CDR2 from the germline V gene are SGDLS and YYNGEE. V gave up 0 bases and J gave up 4 bases; unmatched junction bases: 11. The CDR3 totals 18 residues.

The chain combines TRBV7-9 with TRBJ1-2; 8 bases agree with TRBD1. CDR3 length: 19 amino acids. Trimming at V came to 5 bases and at J to 0 bases, leaving 17 bases not matched to a gene. Per the germline V gene, CDR1 is SEHNR and CDR2 is FQNEAQ (reference sequence). CDR3 sequence: CASSRIGQGWVSANYGYTF. The CDR3, as DNA: TGTGCCAGCAGCCGAATCGGACAGGGTTGGGTCTCAGCTAACTATGGCTACACCTTC.

The chain couples TRBV9 to TRBJ2-5; 9 bases are shared with TRBD1. J was trimmed by 5 bases and V by 4 bases; bases with no gene match: 9. The germline CDR1 and CDR2 sequences are SGDLS and YYNGEE. The CDR3 covers 15 residues. The CDR3 nucleotides read TGTGCCAGCAGCCTAGGGACAGGGCAATCGGAGACCCAGTACTTC. Amino acids: CASSLGTGQSETQYF.

This rearrangement joins TRBV25-1 to TRBJ2-7; D is undetermined. V was cut by 1 base and J by 0 bases, with 7 bases left in between. This CDR3 comprises 14 residues. CDR1 and CDR2 from the germline V gene are MGHDK and SYGVNS. This CDR3 is CASSEFGFSYEQYF. CDR3 bases: TGTGCCAGCAGTGAATTTGGATTCTCCTACGAGCAGTACTTC.

V usage is TRBV27 and J usage is TRBJ1-1, with 10 positions matching TRBD1. The CDR3 totals 13 residues. V shed 8 bases and J 11 bases; nucleotides not matched to a gene: 11. CDR1 MNHEY and CDR2 SMNVEV come from the germline V gene (reference sequence). CDR3 amino acids: CASRRDRGPVAFF. CDR3 sequence (DNA): TGTGCCAGCCGCCGGGACAGGGGCCCGGTGGCTTTCTTT.

The rearrangement uses TRBV5-4 and TRBJ2-7; 14 nucleotides agree with TRBD2. Trimming removed 4 bases from V and 10 bases from J; junction bases left unmatched: 7. The germline gives CDR1 SGHNT, CDR2 YYREEE (reference sequence). The length of the CDR3 is 14 residues. The CDR3 DNA sequence: TGTGCCAGCAGCCAACGGACTAGCGGGGGGCCCCAGTACTTC. Its protein product is CASSQRTSGGPQYF.